A selection of T cell receptor beta chains follows, all from one sample in a study of CD8 T cells in ankylosing spondylitis. TCRdb processed the 5' RACE reads anew with MiXCR; each CDR3 protein has one entry. The sample shows 150,000 to 200,000 distinct CDR3 sequences, approximately 32% of them seen only once. The specimen sequenced was synovial fluid, either unsorted or a sorted T cell fraction (not recorded which). The source of these receptors is a male donor with ankylosing spondylitis. Each CDR3 is given with its conserved first and last residue. Fields, in order: J gene, V gene, CDR3 protein.

j_gene: TRBJ1-1
v_gene: TRBV9
CDR3aa: CASSPGGGFTEAFF

j_gene: TRBJ2-2
v_gene: TRBV29-1
CDR3aa: CSVAAREVTGELFF

j_gene: TRBJ2-2
v_gene: TRBV20-1
CDR3aa: CSARGAGPERNTGELFF

j_gene: TRBJ1-1
v_gene: TRBV5-1
CDR3aa: CASSLDLGARTEAFF

j_gene: TRBJ2-3
v_gene: TRBV5-1
CDR3aa: CASSLADRGPTDTQYF

j_gene: TRBJ2-1
v_gene: TRBV7-3
CDR3aa: CASSLESSGNNEQFF

j_gene: TRBJ2-1
v_gene: TRBV24-1
CDR3aa: CATSDPGTSGRRDEQFF

j_gene: TRBJ2-5
v_gene: TRBV9
CDR3aa: CASSALAGLQETQYF

j_gene: TRBJ2-7
v_gene: TRBV20-1
CDR3aa: CSARATTVEYEQYF

j_gene: TRBJ2-1
v_gene: TRBV12-3/TRBV12-4
CDR3aa: CASRLTGRGEQFF

j_gene: TRBJ2-7
v_gene: TRBV29-1
CDR3aa: CSVEGAGKEQYF

j_gene: TRBJ1-5
v_gene: TRBV7-8
CDR3aa: CASSLVGTGRLPQHF

j_gene: TRBJ1-5
v_gene: TRBV5-1
CDR3aa: CASRAMDGSGPQHF

j_gene: TRBJ2-6
v_gene: TRBV29-1
CDR3aa: CSVSLGANVLTF

j_gene: TRBJ2-3
v_gene: TRBV28
CDR3aa: CASTSYPPLAGPPQYF

j_gene: TRBJ2-3
v_gene: TRBV4-3
CDR3aa: CASSQDRGPDTQYF